Listed below are T cell receptor beta chains from one sample, sequenced in a study of T cell repertoires in cytomegalovirus infection. The antigens these receptors bind are not known. From the reads, TCRdb called clonotypes with MiXCR, one entry per CDR3 protein. The table lists roughly 990,000 distinct CDR3 sequences, about 33% of them singletons, with roughly an eighth in the top ten. The sequenced sample was cultured CD8+ T cells from PBMCs, obtained from culture after CMV antigen stimulation. Every receptor here comes from a human donor in good health (CMV status not recorded). Some clones in this sample may be carry-over from other donors' samples. Each CDR3 is given with its conserved first and last residue. Size tells how often a clone was seen (once, few, many) or the class of an expanded clone, and some rows leave it out.

TRBV6-2/TRBV6-3	TRBJ2-1	few	17	CASSYPLAESSYNEQFF
TRBV28	TRBJ1-1	few	13	CASRQTENTEAFF
TRBV6-6	TRBJ2-5	NA	14	CASNEMGLQETQYF
TRBV15	TRBJ1-1	few	14	CATSSTLQGTEAFF
TRBV12-3/TRBV12-4	TRBJ1-5	few	16	CASSSIGTESNQPQHF
TRBV28	TRBJ1-3	few	14	CASRFEGGGNTIYF
TRBV7-6	TRBJ2-1	many	14	CASSSRESYNEQFF
TRBV7-2	TRBJ2-1	few	15	CASSLIGGGGNEQFF
TRBV6-2/TRBV6-3	TRBJ2-1	NA	15	CASSYRRGDYNEQFF
TRBV9	TRBJ2-2	few	15	CASSVYGSNTGELFF
TRBV19	TRBJ1-1	NA	15	CASSIIRVFGTEAFF
TRBV5-1	TRBJ2-1	few	18	CASSWRDTSGDPFNEQFF
TRBV6-5	TRBJ1-5	few	19	CASSSHPAGGFYSNQPQHF
TRBV27	TRBJ2-3	NA	19	CASSLYRLAGGRSTDTQYF
TRBV14	TRBJ2-1	NA	14	CASRPRGSYNEQFF
TRBV28	TRBJ1-1	NA	15	CASSPWGQRYTEAFF
TRBV7-9	TRBJ1-5	many	13	CASSLGTDQPQHF
TRBV10-3	TRBJ1-1	NA	16	CAIRKRSDRANTEAFF
TRBV19	TRBJ2-7	few	13	CASRVTVLGEQYF
TRBV6-1	TRBJ2-2	few	14	CASGLAGFTGELFF
TRBV7-4	TRBJ2-7	NA	15	CVSSRSGWGSYEQYF
TRBV13	TRBJ2-4	NA	12	CASSPPAGIQYF
TRBV7-4	TRBJ1-6	NA	12	CASKQGNSPLHF
TRBV11-2	TRBJ1-1	NA	15	CASSHLGGGWTEAFF
TRBV27	TRBJ1-4	NA	16	CASRRSETGGVRKLFF
TRBV7-2	TRBJ2-1	many	15	CASSLRYQGAYEQFF
TRBV7-6	TRBJ2-2	NA	16	CASSLYRLGGTGELFF
TRBV11-2	TRBJ1-1	NA	14	CASSVGTGGIEAFF
TRBV12-3/TRBV12-4	TRBJ1-1	few	16	CASRDLGGRVGPEAFF
TRBV12-3/TRBV12-4	TRBJ2-2	many	15	CASSPPDTPTGELFF
TRBV27	TRBJ2-3	NA	16	CASSFLSSTSTDTQYF
TRBV7-6	TRBJ2-2	NA	13	CATSQGAIGELFF
TRBV4-3	TRBJ2-3	few	18	CASSQLAGVPTSTDTQYF
TRBV20-1	TRBJ1-6	NA	15	CSGYPRRQIASTLHF
TRBV4-1	TRBJ1-2	once	16	CASSQVTGERYYGYTF
TRBV20-1	TRBJ1-2	NA	14	CSARDGGTNYGYTF
TRBV4-1	TRBJ2-6	NA	15	CASSQGSGGANVLTF
TRBV27	TRBJ2-3	few	17	CASTHFGTGDRTDTQYF
TRBV2	TRBJ2-2	NA	14	CASSDPNGGGELFF
TRBV27	TRBJ2-4	NA	16	CASSLGLPWGGNIQYF
TRBV4-1	TRBJ2-1	few	17	CASSQDQTGGFYNEQFF
TRBV2	TRBJ1-2	NA	13	CASSDGRLYGYTF
TRBV19	TRBJ1-2	few	14	CASSWSGRNYGYTF
TRBV5-6	TRBJ1-5	NA	16	CASSEGLDLSNQPQHF
TRBV6-5	TRBJ2-1	few	15	CASSYERSSYNEQFF
TRBV12-3/TRBV12-4	TRBJ1-1	NA	15	CASSLLTPPNTEAFF
TRBV6-6	TRBJ2-2	few	16	CASSYRGEQGTGELFF
TRBV7-9	TRBJ2-7	NA	14	CASSPRGATYEQYF
TRBV7-6	TRBJ2-1	many	14	CASSSTGEDDEQFF
TRBV28	TRBJ1-2	few	16	CASSPLLQGPPGGYTF
TRBV27	TRBJ2-1	NA	16	CASSPLSLRSYNEQFF
TRBV7-6	TRBJ2-7	few	13	CASSLAPVDEQYF